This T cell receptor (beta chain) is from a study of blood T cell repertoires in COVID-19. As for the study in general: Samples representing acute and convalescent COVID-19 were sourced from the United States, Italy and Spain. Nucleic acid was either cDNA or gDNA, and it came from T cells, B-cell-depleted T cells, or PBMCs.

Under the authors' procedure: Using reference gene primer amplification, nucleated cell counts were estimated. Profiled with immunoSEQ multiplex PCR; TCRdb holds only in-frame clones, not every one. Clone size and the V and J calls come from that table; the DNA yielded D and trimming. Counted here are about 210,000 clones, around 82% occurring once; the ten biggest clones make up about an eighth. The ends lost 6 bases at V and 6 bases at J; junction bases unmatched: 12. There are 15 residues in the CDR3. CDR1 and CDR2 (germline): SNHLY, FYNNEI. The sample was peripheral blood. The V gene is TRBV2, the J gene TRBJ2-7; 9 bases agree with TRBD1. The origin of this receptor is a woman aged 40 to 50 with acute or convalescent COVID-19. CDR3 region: CASRQRDRVTTEQYF. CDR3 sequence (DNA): TGTGCCAGCAGACAAAGGGACAGGGTCACTACCGAGCAGTACTTC.